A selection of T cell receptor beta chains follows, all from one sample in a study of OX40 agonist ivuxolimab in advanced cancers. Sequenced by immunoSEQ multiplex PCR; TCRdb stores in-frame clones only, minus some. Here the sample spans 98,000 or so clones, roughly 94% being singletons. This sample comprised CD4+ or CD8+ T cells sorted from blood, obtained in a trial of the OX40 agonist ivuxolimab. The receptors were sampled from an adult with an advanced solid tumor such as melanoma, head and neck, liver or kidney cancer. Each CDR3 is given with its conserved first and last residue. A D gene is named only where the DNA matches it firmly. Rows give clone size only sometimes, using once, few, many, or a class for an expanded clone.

CDR3 protein: CASSARSPRGPNYGYTF
CDR3 DNA: TGTGCCAGCAGCGCGCGCTCACCGAGGGGGCCAAACTATGGCTACACCTTC
clone size: .
D gene: TRBD1
V gene: TRBV7-2
J gene: TRBJ1-2

CDR3 protein: CASRHRGSTEAFF
CDR3 DNA: TGTGCCAGCAGACACAGGGGAAGCACTGAAGCTTTCTTT
clone size: .
D gene: TRBD1
V gene: TRBV6-1
J gene: TRBJ1-1

CDR3 protein: CASSLAAGGDEQYF
CDR3 DNA: TGTGCCAGCAGCTTAGCAGCGGGAGGGGACGAGCAGTACTTC
clone size: .
D gene: TRBD2
V gene: TRBV7-2
J gene: TRBJ2-7

CDR3 protein: CASSLEGRETQYF
CDR3 DNA: TGCGCCAGCAGCTTGGAAGGGAGAGAGACCCAGTACTTC
clone size: .
D gene: .
V gene: TRBV5-1
J gene: TRBJ2-5

CDR3 protein: CASRAYTDTQYF
CDR3 DNA: TGTGCCAGCAGGGCCTACACAGATACGCAGTATTTT
clone size: .
D gene: .
V gene: TRBV28
J gene: TRBJ2-3

CDR3 protein: CASSLALPGTGTDTQYF
CDR3 DNA: TGTGCCAGCAGCTTAGCGCTTCCGGGCACGGGGACAGATACGCAGTATTTT
clone size: .
D gene: .
V gene: TRBV7-2
J gene: TRBJ2-3

CDR3 protein: CASSAGQGIKAFF
CDR3 DNA: TGTGCCAGCAGCGCCGGACAGGGTATCAAAGCTTTCTTT
clone size: .
D gene: TRBD1
V gene: TRBV7-3
J gene: TRBJ1-1

CDR3 protein: CASSPPTRGASNTGELFF
CDR3 DNA: TGTGCCAGCAGCCCTCCAACGCGGGGGGCCTCGAACACCGGGGAGCTGTTTTTT
clone size: .
D gene: TRBD2
V gene: TRBV5-4
J gene: TRBJ2-2

CDR3 protein: CASSLGSNGYTF
CDR3 DNA: TGTGCCAGCAGCTTGGGGTCGAACGGCTACACCTTC
clone size: .
D gene: .
V gene: TRBV7-2
J gene: TRBJ1-2

CDR3 protein: CASSQGTVSSYEQYF
CDR3 DNA: TGCGCCAGCAGCCAAGGGACGGTTAGCTCCTACGAGCAGTACTTC
clone size: .
D gene: .
V gene: TRBV4-1
J gene: TRBJ2-7

CDR3 protein: CASSALTGRNTEAFF
CDR3 DNA: TGTGCCAGCAGCGCCCTGACAGGGAGGAACACTGAAGCTTTCTTT
clone size: .
D gene: TRBD1
V gene: TRBV7-9
J gene: TRBJ1-1

CDR3 protein: CASSRLAGVYYNEQFF
CDR3 DNA: TGTGCCAGCAGCCGACTAGCGGGGGTTTACTACAATGAGCAGTTCTTC
clone size: .
D gene: TRBD2
V gene: TRBV7-9
J gene: TRBJ2-1

CDR3 protein: CAWSVLRLAGLNEQFF
CDR3 DNA: TGTGCCTGGAGTGTACTCAGGCTAGCGGGGTTGAATGAGCAGTTCTTC
clone size: .
D gene: TRBD2
V gene: TRBV30
J gene: TRBJ2-1

CDR3 protein: CASSDRSNIRSGNTIYF
CDR3 DNA: TGTGCCAGCAGTGATCGGTCTAACATTCGCTCTGGAAACACCATATATTTT
clone size: .
D gene: .
V gene: TRBV6-1
J gene: TRBJ1-3

CDR3 protein: CASSIRGQTYEQYF
CDR3 DNA: TGTGCCAGTAGTATTCGGGGACAGACCTACGAGCAGTACTTC
clone size: .
D gene: TRBD1
V gene: TRBV19
J gene: TRBJ2-7

CDR3 protein: CAWSVQGLPQHF
CDR3 DNA: TGTGCCTGGAGTGTACAGGGGCTGCCCCAGCATTTT
clone size: .
D gene: TRBD1
V gene: TRBV30
J gene: TRBJ1-5

CDR3 protein: CASSQNTEAFF
CDR3 DNA: TGTGCCAGCAGTCAGAACACTGAAGCTTTCTTT
clone size: few
D gene: .
V gene: TRBV5-4
J gene: TRBJ1-1

CDR3 protein: CASSKGGTSAYEQFF
CDR3 DNA: TGTGCCAGCAGTAAAGGGGGGACTAGTGCCTATGAGCAGTTCTTC
clone size: .
D gene: TRBD2
V gene: TRBV6-5
J gene: TRBJ2-1

CDR3 protein: CASSEPTRGQRHF
CDR3 DNA: TGTGCCAGCAGTGAGCCCACCCGGGGACAGAGGCACTTC
clone size: .
D gene: TRBD1
V gene: TRBV2
J gene: TRBJ2-7

CDR3 protein: CSVEGLAGGDEQFF
CDR3 DNA: TGCAGCGTTGAGGGACTAGCGGGAGGAGATGAGCAGTTCTTC
clone size: .
D gene: TRBD2
V gene: TRBV29-1
J gene: TRBJ2-1

CDR3 protein: CSGTSGLTYEQYF
CDR3 DNA: TGCAGCGGGACTAGCGGCTTAACCTACGAGCAGTACTTC
clone size: .
D gene: TRBD2
V gene: TRBV29-1
J gene: TRBJ2-7

CDR3 protein: CASSLGGAGANVLTF
CDR3 DNA: TGTGCCAGCAGCTTAGGGGGGGCTGGGGCCAACGTCCTGACTTTC
clone size: .
D gene: .
V gene: TRBV7-8
J gene: TRBJ2-6

CDR3 protein: CASSYAGLDIQYF
CDR3 DNA: TGTGCCAGCAGTTACGCGGGGTTGGACATTCAGTACTTC
clone size: .
D gene: .
V gene: TRBV6-6
J gene: TRBJ2-4

CDR3 protein: CASSLSASSRAFF
CDR3 DNA: TGTGCCAGCAGCTTGTCAGCCTCCTCGAGGGCTTTCTTT
clone size: .
D gene: .
V gene: TRBV5-4
J gene: TRBJ1-1

CDR3 protein: CASSIQAATNEKLFF
CDR3 DNA: TGTGCCAGTAGTATCCAGGCGGCAACTAATGAAAAACTGTTTTTT
clone size: .
D gene: .
V gene: TRBV19
J gene: TRBJ1-4

CDR3 protein: CASSASTGTSGNTIYF
CDR3 DNA: TGTGCCAGCAGTGCATCTACCGGGACATCTGGAAACACCATATATTTT
clone size: .
D gene: .
V gene: TRBV6-1
J gene: TRBJ1-3

CDR3 protein: CATLTGSNTEAFF
CDR3 DNA: TGTGCCACTTTGACAGGGTCGAACACTGAAGCTTTCTTT
clone size: .
D gene: TRBD1
V gene: TRBV10-3
J gene: TRBJ1-1

CDR3 protein: CASSLTGSSGRVTDTQYF
CDR3 DNA: TGTGCCAGCAGCTTAACTGGGTCTAGCGGGAGGGTTACAGATACGCAGTATTTT
clone size: .
D gene: TRBD2
V gene: TRBV7-3
J gene: TRBJ2-3

CDR3 protein: CASSLVGEAADTQYF
CDR3 DNA: TGTGCCAGCAGCTTAGTGGGGGAGGCGGCAGATACGCAGTATTTT
clone size: .
D gene: .
V gene: TRBV11-2
J gene: TRBJ2-3

CDR3 protein: CASRRQGSYGYTF
CDR3 DNA: TGTGCCAGCAGACGACAGGGGAGCTATGGCTACACCTTC
clone size: .
D gene: TRBD1
V gene: TRBV28
J gene: TRBJ1-2

CDR3 protein: CASSFQGLARRRNEQFF
CDR3 DNA: TGTGCCAGCAGTTTCCAGGGACTAGCGCGGCGGCGCAATGAGCAGTTCTTC
clone size: .
D gene: TRBD2
V gene: TRBV28
J gene: TRBJ2-1

CDR3 protein: CASSLGQGTNTGELFF
CDR3 DNA: TGCGCCAGCAGCCTAGGACAGGGAACGAACACCGGGGAGCTGTTTTTT
clone size: .
D gene: TRBD1
V gene: TRBV5-1
J gene: TRBJ2-2

CDR3 protein: CASSRGGGQGEGETQYF
CDR3 DNA: TGTGCCAGCAGTCGAGGCGGTGGACAGGGCGAGGGGGAGACCCAGTACTTC
clone size: .
D gene: TRBD1
V gene: TRBV11-3
J gene: TRBJ2-5

CDR3 protein: CASSLTRNTEAFF
CDR3 DNA: TGTGCCAGCAGCTTGACACGAAATACTGAAGCTTTCTTT
clone size: .
D gene: .
V gene: TRBV7-8
J gene: TRBJ1-1

CDR3 protein: CASSPRVSNQPQHF
CDR3 DNA: TGTGCCAGTAGTCCCAGGGTTAGCAATCAGCCCCAGCATTTT
clone size: .
D gene: .
V gene: TRBV19
J gene: TRBJ1-5

CDR3 protein: CASTRTGTGESGQYF
CDR3 DNA: TGTGCCAGCACCCGTACTGGGACAGGGGAAAGCGGGCAGTACTTC
clone size: .
D gene: TRBD1
V gene: TRBV9
J gene: TRBJ2-7

CDR3 protein: CASSVDQGYYGYTF
CDR3 DNA: TGTGCCAGCAGCGTAGACCAGGGGTACTATGGCTACACCTTC
clone size: .
D gene: .
V gene: TRBV9
J gene: TRBJ1-2

CDR3 protein: CASLPPGQYNEKLFF
CDR3 DNA: TGTGCCAGCCTTCCCCCGGGCCAATATAATGAAAAACTGTTTTTT
clone size: .
D gene: .
V gene: TRBV6-6
J gene: TRBJ1-4

CDR3 protein: CASSPQGQLNTEAFF
CDR3 DNA: TGTGCCAGCTCACCCCAGGGACAGTTGAACACTGAAGCTTTCTTT
clone size: .
D gene: TRBD1
V gene: TRBV18
J gene: TRBJ1-1

CDR3 protein: CASSLGGSNTEAFF
CDR3 DNA: TGTGCCAGCAGTTTAGGGGGTAGTAACACTGAAGCTTTCTTT
clone size: once
D gene: .
V gene: TRBV27
J gene: TRBJ1-1

CDR3 protein: CASSRDLAAYEQYF
CDR3 DNA: TGTGCCAGCAGCCGGGATCTAGCGGCATACGAGCAGTACTTC
clone size: .
D gene: TRBD2
V gene: TRBV7-3
J gene: TRBJ2-7

CDR3 protein: CASSVYIFSGNTIYF
CDR3 DNA: TGTGCCAGCAGCGTATACATCTTCTCTGGAAACACCATATATTTT
clone size: .
D gene: .
V gene: TRBV7-8
J gene: TRBJ1-3

CDR3 protein: CASSFSFSYNEQFF
CDR3 DNA: TGTGCCAGCAGTTTCTCGTTCTCCTACAATGAGCAGTTCTTC
clone size: .
D gene: .
V gene: TRBV6-5
J gene: TRBJ2-1

CDR3 protein: CASSLDQGRVTQYF
CDR3 DNA: TGTGCCAGCAGCTTGGACCAGGGGAGGGTGACCCAGTACTTC
clone size: .
D gene: .
V gene: TRBV5-5
J gene: TRBJ2-5

CDR3 protein: CASSAGTAINEKLFF
CDR3 DNA: TGCGCCAGCAGCGCCGGGACAGCGATAAATGAAAAACTGTTTTTT
clone size: .
D gene: TRBD1
V gene: TRBV5-1
J gene: TRBJ1-4

CDR3 protein: CASSSPGGALSSPLHF
CDR3 DNA: TGTGCCAGCAGCTCCCCCGGGGGGGCGTTAAGTTCACCCCTCCACTTT
clone size: .
D gene: .
V gene: TRBV7-2
J gene: TRBJ1-6

CDR3 protein: CASSYSTATNEKLFF
CDR3 DNA: TGTGCCAGCAGTTACTCGACAGCAACTAATGAAAAACTGTTTTTT
clone size: .
D gene: .
V gene: TRBV6-5
J gene: TRBJ1-4

CDR3 protein: CASSAQTTGENGNTIYF
CDR3 DNA: TGTGCCAGCAGTGCCCAGACGACAGGGGAAAATGGAAACACCATATATTTT
clone size: .
D gene: TRBD1
V gene: TRBV6-1
J gene: TRBJ1-3

CDR3 protein: CASSADRGWDTIYF
CDR3 DNA: TGTGCCAGCAGCGCCGACAGGGGCTGGGACACCATATATTTT
clone size: .
D gene: TRBD1
V gene: TRBV5-6
J gene: TRBJ1-3